These 17 T cell receptor beta chains were all obtained from the same sample, sequenced in a study of ipilimumab plus nivolumab after autologous stem cell transplantation. The repertoire was sequenced with immunoSEQ multiplex PCR; TCRdb's copy has only in-frame clones and lacks some. The top ten hold 4% to 6% of the sample, which has fewer than 30,000 clones, around 84% seen once. Sequencing used PBMCs, obtained in a trial of ipilimumab plus nivolumab as post-transplant consolidation. Receptors were obtained from a male donor with diffuse large B-cell lymphoma.

The genes are TRBV6-7 and TRBJ2-7, with 8 bases that match TRBD2. TRBV6-7 belongs to the ORF category, with a function that is uncertain. This CDR3 has 17 residues. The J segment lost 3 bases and the V segment lost 2 bases, leaving 12 bases of the junction unmatched. This CDR3 is CASSYTKASTSDYEQYF. The CDR3 coding sequence is TGTGCCAGCAGTTACACGAAAGCCTCGACTAGCGACTACGAGCAGTACTTC.

The chain couples TRBV11-2 to TRBJ1-3; D is ambiguous. The CDR3 is made up of 15 amino acids. Trimming left V 4 bases short and J 4 bases short, with 14 bases between. Germline V CDR1 and CDR2: SGHAT, FQNNGV. The CDR3 region has the DNA TGTGCCAGCAGCTACCAGGTGACATCGGGAAACACCATATATTTT. Translated, it gives CASSYQVTSGNTIYF.

The CDR3 protein is CASNLQGEGLEETQYF. CDR3 nucleotides: TGTGCCAGCAATCTCCAGGGGGAGGGTTTAGAAGAGACCCAGTACTTC. The V call is TRBV5-4, the J call TRBJ2-5; D assignment may be TRBD1 or TRBD2 (7 bases each). Trimming stripped 6 bases from V and 3 bases from J, with 21 bases between. Germline assignment: CDR1 SGHNT and CDR2 YYREEE (reference sequence). This CDR3 is 16 amino acids long.

The sample holds a few counts of this clone. CDR3 nucleotide sequence: TGTGCCAGCAGCCGGGGTGATTATTCACCCCTCCACTTT. It is translated as CASSRGDYSPLHF. J is TRBJ1-6 and V is TRBV6-5; unclear D gene. Germline V CDR1 and CDR2: MNHEY, SVGAGI. Deletions cut 6 bases from V and 8 bases from J, with 11 bases between. This CDR3 spans 13 amino acids.

V gene TRBV7-6 combines with J gene TRBJ2-5; possibly TRBD2 for D (6 bases). V shed 4 bases and J shed 5 bases, with 17 bases lying between them. Germline lookup yields CDR1 SGHVS and CDR2 FNYEAQ. This CDR3 has 15 amino acids. CDR3 loop: CASSSGTPRGETQYF. The CDR3 DNA is TGTGCCAGCAGCTCAGGGACTCCCAGAGGGGAGACCCAGTACTTC.

V and J are TRBV6-5 and TRBJ1-6, with D unresolved. V lost 4 bases to trimming and J lost 7 bases, with 8 bases between them. The CDR3 is made up of 13 amino acids. In germline, CDR1 is MNHEY, CDR2 SVGAGI. CDR3 loop: CASSSARNSPLHF. In nucleotides, the CDR3 is TGTGCCAGCAGTTCAGCGAGAAATTCACCCCTCCACTTT.

The chain recombines TRBV7-9 with TRBJ2-2, with 8 bases matching TRBD2. There are 17 residues in the CDR3. Germline CDR1 is SEHNR and CDR2 is FQNEAQ (reference sequence). Germline trimming cut 5 bases from V and 4 bases from J; bases unmatched to any gene: 12. The CDR3 DNA reads as TGTGCCAGCAGCCCCCCCGGAATGGCGGGGGGCACCGGGGAGCTGTTTTTT. Its translation is CASSPPGMAGGTGELFF.

This chain joins TRBV9 and TRBJ2-7, with D possibly matching TRBD1 (6 bases). This CDR3 comprises 14 residues. Germline values: CDR1 SGDLS, CDR2 YYNGEE. Trimming stripped 3 bases from V and 0 bases from J, with 10 bases between. The CDR3 bases are TGTGCCAGCAGCGGGACAGCAAGCTCCTACGAGCAGTACTTC. It codes for CASSGTASSYEQYF.

This clone was seen a handful of times. This chain joins TRBV12-2 and TRBJ1-3. TRBV12-2 is classified as a pseudogene. CDR3 length: 15 amino acids. CDR3 DNA sequence: TGTGCAAGTCGCTCCTGGGCCGCGGAGGGAAACACCATATATTTT. As protein: CASRSWAAEGNTIYF.

The V and J genes are TRBV7-9 and TRBJ2-3; D tentatively reads TRBD1 or TRBD2 (6 bases each). V shed 5 bases and J shed 0 bases, with 15 bases lying between them. This CDR3 has 16 amino acids. Germline values: CDR1 SEHNR, CDR2 FQNEAQ (reference sequence). The CDR3 sequence is CASSPKGGGSTDTQYF. Here the CDR3 DNA reads TGTGCCAGCAGCCCTAAGGGGGGAGGTAGCACAGATACGCAGTATTTT.

The chain links TRBV7-2 to TRBJ2-7; the match to TRBD2 covers 7 bases. This CDR3 contains 13 residues. V gave up 2 bases and J gave up 3 bases; unmatched junction bases: 1. Germline V gene lookup returns CDR1 SGHTA and CDR2 FQGNSA. DNA of the CDR3: TGTGCCAGCAGCTTAAGCGGGGACTACGAGCAGTACTTC. Translated, it gives CASSLSGDYEQYF.

This chain uses TRBV7-2 with TRBJ2-5; the match to TRBD2 covers 8 bases. Germline V gene lookup returns CDR1 SGHTA and CDR2 FQGNSA. The CDR3 extends over 16 amino acids. The junction had 8 bases not matched to a gene; V was cut back by 3 bases and J by 2 bases. CDR3 coding DNA: TGTGCCAGCAGCTTGGGGACGGGGGGGTTTCAAGAGACCCAGTACTTC. This gives the protein CASSLGTGGFQETQYF.

The chain links TRBV6-5 to TRBJ1-6; tentative D call: TRBD1 (5 bases). Germline CDR1 is MNHEY and CDR2 is SVGAGI. Trimming cost V 8 bases and J 4 bases, with 15 bases left between them. CDR3 length: 15 residues. The CDR3, as DNA: TGTGCCAGCTCAACGACAGAGGATTATAATTCACCCCTCCACTTT. Translated: CASSTTEDYNSPLHF.

This clone came up once. This chain uses TRBV5-1 with TRBJ2-3, with 7 bases matching TRBD2. V gave up 4 bases and J gave up 5 bases; unmatched junction bases: 10. CDR3 size: 15 residues. The germline gives CDR1 SGHRS, CDR2 YFSETQ. CDR3 in amino acids: CASSPGGNGIDTQYF. CDR3 coding DNA: TGCGCCAGCAGCCCCGGGGGGAATGGGATAGATACGCAGTATTTT.

This CDR3 is CASSFRDRPLEQFF. The CDR3 bases are TGTGCCAGCAGCTTTCGCGACAGGCCCCTTGAGCAGTTCTTC. This chain uses TRBV5-5 with TRBJ2-1; maybe TRBD1 (6 bases). This CDR3 spans 14 amino acids. V was shortened by 2 bases and J by 9 bases, with 15 bases between the two germline ends. Germline values: CDR1 SGHKS, CDR2 YYEKEE (reference sequence).

This clone is a singleton in its sample. The chain carries TRBV4-1 and TRBJ2-5; 7 bases are shared with TRBD2. Germline V gene data show CDR1 as MGHRA and CDR2 as YSYEKL. The CDR3 spans 13 residues. Trimming at V came to 4 bases and at J to 5 bases, leaving 4 bases not matched to a gene. The CDR3 sequence is CASSRQGGETQYF. The CDR3 DNA is TGCGCCAGCAGCCGCCAGGGAGGGGAGACCCAGTACTTC.

This sequence joins TRBV5-7 and TRBJ1-5, with D uncertain. TRBV5-7 is marked as an open reading frame, function uncertain. The CDR3 covers 15 residues. V lost 3 bases and J 2 bases, leaving 12 bases between the germline ends. The CDR3: CASSWTREGNQPQHF. CDR3 nucleotides: TGTGCCAGCAGCTGGACCCGGGAAGGCAATCAGCCCCAGCATTTT.